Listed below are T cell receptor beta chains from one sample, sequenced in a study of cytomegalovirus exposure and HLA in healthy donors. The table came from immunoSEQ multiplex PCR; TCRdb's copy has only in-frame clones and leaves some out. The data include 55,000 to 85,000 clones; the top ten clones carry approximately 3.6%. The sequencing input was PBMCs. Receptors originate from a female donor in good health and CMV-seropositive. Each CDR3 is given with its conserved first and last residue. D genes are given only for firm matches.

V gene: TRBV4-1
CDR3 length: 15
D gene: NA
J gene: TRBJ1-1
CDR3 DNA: TGCGCCAGCAGCCAACTTTGGGCCCAGAACACTGAAGCTTTCTTT
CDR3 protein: CASSQLWAQNTEAFF

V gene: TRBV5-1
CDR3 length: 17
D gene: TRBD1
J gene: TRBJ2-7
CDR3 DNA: TGCGCCAGCAGCTTGGGGCCCCCCGACAGGGCGGCCTACGAGCAGTACTTC
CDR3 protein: CASSLGPPDRAAYEQYF

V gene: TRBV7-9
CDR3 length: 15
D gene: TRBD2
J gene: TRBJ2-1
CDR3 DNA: TGTGCCAGCAGCTACCTGACCGGGACTAGCAATGAGCAGTTCTTC
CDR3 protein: CASSYLTGTSNEQFF

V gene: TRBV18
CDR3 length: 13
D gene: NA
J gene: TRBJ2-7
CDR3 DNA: TGTGCCAGCTCACCACGGGCAGATTACGAGCAGTACTTC
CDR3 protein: CASSPRADYEQYF

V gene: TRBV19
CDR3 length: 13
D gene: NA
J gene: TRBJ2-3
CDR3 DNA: TGTGCCAGTGCCCCGAATCGGGCAGATACGCAGTATTTT
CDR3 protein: CASAPNRADTQYF

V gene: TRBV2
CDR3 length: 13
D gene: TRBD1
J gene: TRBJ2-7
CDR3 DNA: TGTGCCAGCAGTAGAGACAGGGGGGACGAGCAGTACTTC
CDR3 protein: CASSRDRGDEQYF

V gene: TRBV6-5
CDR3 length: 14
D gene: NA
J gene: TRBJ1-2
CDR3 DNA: TGTGCCAGCAGCCTATTGGGGGGTGGCTATGGCTACACCTTC
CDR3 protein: CASSLLGGGYGYTF

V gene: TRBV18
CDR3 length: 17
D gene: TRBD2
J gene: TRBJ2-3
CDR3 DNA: TGTGCCAGCTCATCACGACTAGCGGGAGGGTCGGGCGATACGCAGTATTTT
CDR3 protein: CASSSRLAGGSGDTQYF

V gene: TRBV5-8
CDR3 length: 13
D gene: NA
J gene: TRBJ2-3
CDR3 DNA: TGTGCCAGCAACTTACCAGTCTTAGATACGCAGTATTTT
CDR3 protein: CASNLPVLDTQYF

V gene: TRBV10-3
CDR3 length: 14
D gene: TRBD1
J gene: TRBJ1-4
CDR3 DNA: TGTGCCATCAGTGCACAGGGGGCCGGGAGAAAACTGTTTTTT
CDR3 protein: CAISAQGAGRKLFF

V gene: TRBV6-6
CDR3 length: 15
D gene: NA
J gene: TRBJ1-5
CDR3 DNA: TGTGCCAGCAGTTACCCGGACAGAAACAATCAGCCCCAGCATTTT
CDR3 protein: CASSYPDRNNQPQHF

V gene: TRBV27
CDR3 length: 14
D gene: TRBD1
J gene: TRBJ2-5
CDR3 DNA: TGTGCCAGCAGTTTAGGGCAGGGGGTAGAGACCCAGTACTTC
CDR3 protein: CASSLGQGVETQYF

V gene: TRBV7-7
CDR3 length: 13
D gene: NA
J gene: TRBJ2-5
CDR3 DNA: TGTGCTAGCAGCTTCACAGATTCGGAGACCCAGTACTTC
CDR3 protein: CASSFTDSETQYF

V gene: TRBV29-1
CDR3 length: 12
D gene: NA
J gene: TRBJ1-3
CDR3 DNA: TGCAGCGTTGAAGCACAGGGAAACACCATATATTTT
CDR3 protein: CSVEAQGNTIYF

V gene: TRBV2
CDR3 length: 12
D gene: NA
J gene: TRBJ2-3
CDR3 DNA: TGTGCCAGCAGTCGACAGGGAGGTACGCAGTATTTT
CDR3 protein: CASSRQGGTQYF

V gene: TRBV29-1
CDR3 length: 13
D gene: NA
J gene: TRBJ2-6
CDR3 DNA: TGCAGCGTGGGCGCATCTGGGGCCAACGTCCTGACTTTC
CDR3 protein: CSVGASGANVLTF

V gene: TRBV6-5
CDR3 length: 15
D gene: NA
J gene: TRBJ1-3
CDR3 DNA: TGTGCCAGCAGAACCGGGGGGACCGGTGGAAACACCATATATTTT
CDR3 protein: CASRTGGTGGNTIYF

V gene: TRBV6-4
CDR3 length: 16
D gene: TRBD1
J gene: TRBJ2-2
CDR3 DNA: TGTGCCAGCAGTGACGGGGGGACAGGGAACACCGGGGAGCTGTTTTTT
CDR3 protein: CASSDGGTGNTGELFF

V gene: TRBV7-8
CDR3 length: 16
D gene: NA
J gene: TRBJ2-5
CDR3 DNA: TGTGCCAGCAGCCCATACTCCTATAAGAAACAAGAGACCCAGTACTTC
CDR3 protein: CASSPYSYKKQETQYF

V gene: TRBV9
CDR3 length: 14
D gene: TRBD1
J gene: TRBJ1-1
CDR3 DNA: TGTGCCAGCAGCGAGACAGGGGTGAACACTGAAGCTTTCTTT
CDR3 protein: CASSETGVNTEAFF

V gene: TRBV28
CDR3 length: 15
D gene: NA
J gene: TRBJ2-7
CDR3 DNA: TGTGCCAGCAGTCTCGGACTTCTGAAATCCTACGAGCAGTACTTC
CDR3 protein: CASSLGLLKSYEQYF